Following are 5 T cell receptor beta chains from one sample sequenced in a study of blood T cells in healthy people across ages. A second roughly 6 to 11 cycle PCR used barcoded and J-beta primers. One entry per CDR3 protein, called by TCRdb with MiXCR from the 5' RACE reads. In the table there are some 1.8 million distinct CDR3 sequences, 35% to 50% of which are singletons. The material sequenced was blood. These receptors were collected from a human donor in good health.

This clonotype appeared a few times. J is TRBJ1-6 and V is TRBV20-1, with D maybe TRBD1 (6 bases). Germline V gene lookup returns CDR1 DFQATT and CDR2 SNEGSKA (reference sequence). V was shortened by 7 bases and J by 7 bases, with 14 bases between the two germline ends. This CDR3 comprises 13 residues. The CDR3 nucleotides read TGCAGTGTCAGCCGGGGGCTAAATTCACCCCTCCACTTT. This codes for CSVSRGLNSPLHF.

V is TRBV9 and J is TRBJ2-2, with 9 nucleotides matching TRBD2. Unmatched junction bases numbered 3, after V lost 0 bases and J lost 3 bases. This CDR3 has 16 residues. From germline, CDR1 is SGDLS and CDR2 YYNGEE. CDR3 amino acids: CASSVGLAEYTGELFF. For the CDR3, the DNA is TGTGCCAGCAGCGTAGGACTAGCGGAGTACACCGGGGAGCTGTTTTTT.

The table lists this clonotype with many counts. DNA of the CDR3: TGCAGCGTTGGGGGGGGGTTCTCCTACGAGCAGTACTTC. This translates into CSVGGGFSYEQYF. The V gene is TRBV29-1, the J gene TRBJ2-7, with 7 bases matching TRBD2. The CDR3 extends over 13 amino acids. V was pared by 4 bases and J by 0 bases, with 3 bases of the junction left unmatched. Germline CDR1 SQVTM, CDR2 ANQGSEA.

This chain links TRBV11-2 with TRBJ2-3; the D gene is possibly TRBD2 (5 bases). The CDR3 runs 15 residues. CDR1 and CDR2 from the germline V gene are SGHAT and FQNNGV. V was cut by 5 bases and J by 9 bases, with 21 bases left in between. CDR3 bases: TGTGCCAGCAGCCCTCCCGGCCGGGATCTGAGGACGCAGTATTTT. It yields the protein CASSPPGRDLRTQYF.

The chain couples TRBV20-1 to TRBJ2-7, with 8 bases aligning to TRBD2. Trimming removed 1 base from V and 1 base from J; junction bases left unmatched: 3. This CDR3 has 14 residues. The germline V gene has CDR1 DFQATT and CDR2 SNEGSKA (reference sequence). The CDR3 coding sequence is TGCAGTGCTAGAGTAGCGGGGCCATCCTACGAGCAGTACTTC. This sequence encodes CSARVAGPSYEQYF.